These T cell receptor beta chains were read from a single sample in a study of cytomegalovirus exposure and HLA in healthy donors. The assay was immunoSEQ multiplex PCR, and TCRdb's table has in-frame clones only and misses some. The sample holds approximately 170,000 clones, about three quarters seen once. Sequencing was done on a sample of PBMCs. The source of these receptors is a young man in good health and CMV-seropositive. The CDR3 runs from the conserved cysteine through the conserved F or W. A D gene is named only where the DNA matches it firmly. Size is stated for part of the rows, as once, few or many counts, or as a class when the clone is expanded.

J	V	size	D	DNA	CDR3
TRBJ2-2	TRBV25-1	-	-	TGTGCCAGCAGTGAATGGGGCAGGGGGGATACCGGGGAGCTGTTTTTT	CASSEWGRGDTGELFF
TRBJ2-1	TRBV18	-	-	TGTGCCAGCTCACCGGACGGGAAGGGCAATGAGCAGTTCTTC	CASSPDGKGNEQFF
TRBJ2-1	TRBV29-1	-	TRBD2	TGCAGCGCTCAGACTAGCGGGGGCCATGAGCAGTTCTTC	CSAQTSGGHEQFF
TRBJ1-2	TRBV5-1	-	-	TGCGCCAGCAGCTTAGCCCCATCAGGGGCCTTACACTATGGCTACACCTTC	CASSLAPSGALHYGYTF
TRBJ1-1	TRBV30	-	-	TGTGCCCTTGACTGGAACACTGAAGCTTTCTTT	CALDWNTEAFF
TRBJ1-3	TRBV10-3	-	TRBD1	TGTGCCATCACCGACGGGGACAGGGGGAACACCATATATTTT	CAITDGDRGNTIYF
TRBJ2-3	TRBV7-9	few	TRBD2	TGTGCCAGCGGGACTAGCGGGGGGGGGACCCCCACAGATACGCAGTATTTT	CASGTSGGGTPTDTQYF
TRBJ1-1	TRBV10-3	few	-	TGTGCCATCAGTGAGTCGATGGACAGCGGCACTGAAGCTTTCTTT	CAISESMDSGTEAFF
TRBJ1-2	TRBV6-1	few	TRBD1	TGTGCCAGCAGTCGGGACAGGGGCTATGGCTACACCTTC	CASSRDRGYGYTF
TRBJ2-1	TRBV5-4	-	TRBD2	TGTGCCAGCAGCGCAGACGGACTAGGTAGCAATGAGCAGTTCTTC	CASSADGLGSNEQFF
TRBJ1-1	TRBV5-4	-	TRBD1	TGTGCCAGCAGCTTCGAGGGGGCGGGAACTGAAGCTTTCTTT	CASSFEGAGTEAFF
TRBJ2-1	TRBV9	-	-	TGTGCCAGCAGCGTAGACGGCGGGACGGATTACAATGAGCAGTTCTTC	CASSVDGGTDYNEQFF
TRBJ2-1	TRBV27	-	TRBD2	TGTGCCAGCAGTATAGCGGGGGGCGACAATGAGCAGTTCTTC	CASSIAGGDNEQFF
TRBJ1-2	TRBV6-1	few	-	TGTGCCAGCAGTGAGCCAGGGATGGCTCGTGGCTACACCTTC	CASSEPGMARGYTF
TRBJ1-5	TRBV30	-	-	TGTGCCTGGAGCCGAAAAGATCGGGGGAGATACAATCAGCCCCAGCATTTT	CAWSRKDRGRYNQPQHF
TRBJ1-5	TRBV9	-	-	TGTGCCAGCAGCGTAGGGACAAATCAGCCCCAGCATTTT	CASSVGTNQPQHF
TRBJ1-1	TRBV7-2	-	-	TGTGCCAGCAGCCCCGGGACTCTCTCTGAAGCTTTCTTT	CASSPGTLSEAFF
TRBJ2-2	TRBV18	-	TRBD1	TGTGCCAGCTCTCACGACAGGGGGCAATCCGGGGAGCTGTTTTTT	CASSHDRGQSGELFF
TRBJ1-2	TRBV6-1	-	-	TGTGCCAGCAGTCCCCATACCGGGGTAGGGTATGGCTACACCTTC	CASSPHTGVGYGYTF
TRBJ2-2	TRBV28	-	TRBD1	TGTGCCAGCAGTATGTTGGGACAGGGGGTCGGCACCGGGGAGCTGTTTTTT	CASSMLGQGVGTGELFF
TRBJ2-1	TRBV4-2	few	TRBD2	TGTGCCAGCAGCCAGACCGGGACTAGCTGGGGGGGGAATGAGCAGTTCTTC	CASSQTGTSWGGNEQFF
TRBJ2-1	TRBV7-9	-	-	TGTGCCAGCAGCCCTGGACTGAGCTACAATGAGCAGTTCTTC	CASSPGLSYNEQFF
TRBJ1-1	TRBV5-1	-	-	TGCGCCAGCAGCGACCCGGGTAACACTGAAGCTTTCTTT	CASSDPGNTEAFF
TRBJ2-1	TRBV5-5	-	-	TGTGCCAGCAGCCCGGGAGCCCAATCTGCGTACAATGAGCAGTTCTTC	CASSPGAQSAYNEQFF
TRBJ2-3	TRBV5-1	-	TRBD2	TGCGCCAGCAGCCTTAGGACTAGCGGGAGACCAGTTCCAGATACGCAGTATTTT	CASSLRTSGRPVPDTQYF
TRBJ2-4	TRBV7-2	-	-	TGTGCCAGCAGCCAAGACTGGCTCCTAACCAAAAACATTCAGTACTTC	CASSQDWLLTKNIQYF
TRBJ2-1	TRBV19	once	TRBD2	TGTGCCAGTAGCCCTAGCGGGGGTAGTTACAATGAGCAGTTCTTC	CASSPSGGSYNEQFF
TRBJ2-1	TRBV5-1	-	TRBD2	TGCGCCAGCAGCCTAGCGGGAGAATCGAATGAGCAGTTCTTC	CASSLAGESNEQFF
TRBJ1-1	TRBV19	-	-	TGTGCCAGTAGTATCCTGACCGGGATGAACACTGAAGCTTTCTTT	CASSILTGMNTEAFF
TRBJ2-3	TRBV19	-	TRBD2	TGTGCCAGTAGTCCAGGGCGAGCGGGGGGGATAGATACGCAGTATTTT	CASSPGRAGGIDTQYF
TRBJ2-1	TRBV5-6	-	TRBD2	TGTGCCAGCAGCTTGGAGCCTAGCGGGAGAGCGGAGCAGTTCTTC	CASSLEPSGRAEQFF
TRBJ1-1	TRBV5-6	-	TRBD1	TGTGCCAGCAGCTTGGGGGGGGCCGGGACAGTTGGTGAAGCTTTCTTT	CASSLGGAGTVGEAFF
TRBJ2-5	TRBV4-2	few	-	TGTGCCAGCAGCGAATCTGGTTCCGGGATTATGGAGACCCAGTACTTC	CASSESGSGIMETQYF
TRBJ1-2	TRBV5-1	-	-	TGCGCCAGCAGCTTGACCGCCCCGTCCGGCTATGGCTACACCTTC	CASSLTAPSGYGYTF
TRBJ2-1	TRBV30	-	-	TGTGCCTGGAGTGTATACTACCGGAATGAGCAGTTCTTC	CAWSVYYRNEQFF
TRBJ2-1	TRBV6-4	few	TRBD2	TGTGCCAGCAGTGTCTCTAGCGGGTCCTACAATGAGCAGTTCTTC	CASSVSSGSYNEQFF
TRBJ1-1	TRBV29-1	few	TRBD1	TGCAGCGTTGGGGACAGGGTGAACACTGAAGCTTTCTTT	CSVGDRVNTEAFF
TRBJ1-1	TRBV4-1	-	TRBD1	TGCGCCAGCAGCCAAGAGACAGGGTCGAATGAAGCTTTCTTT	CASSQETGSNEAFF
TRBJ2-2	TRBV7-9	few	-	TGTGCCAGCAGCTCAATCTACGGGGTAACCGGGGAGCTGTTTTTT	CASSSIYGVTGELFF
TRBJ1-2	TRBV28	-	TRBD1	TGTGCCAGCAGGGGAACGGGACAGGGAGGCTATGGCTACACCTTC	CASRGTGQGGYGYTF
TRBJ2-3	TRBV9	-	TRBD2	TGTGCCAGCAGCGTAGCGCAGGGACTAGATCTCGCAGATACGCAGTATTTT	CASSVAQGLDLADTQYF
TRBJ2-3	TRBV6-5	-	-	TGTGCCAGCAGTTACTCTGGCATAAGCACAGATACGCAGTATTTT	CASSYSGISTDTQYF
TRBJ2-1	TRBV14	-	TRBD2	TGTGCCAGCAGCCAAGCACGGACTAGCGGGGGGGACGGGAATGAGCAGTTCTTC	CASSQARTSGGDGNEQFF
TRBJ1-1	TRBV28	-	-	TGTGCCAGCAGGGTTATACAGGGGAACACTGAAGCTTTCTTT	CASRVIQGNTEAFF
TRBJ1-2	TRBV14	-	-	TGTGCCAGCAGCCAAGATAGGACCGGGGGTGGCTACACCTTC	CASSQDRTGGGYTF
TRBJ2-3	TRBV6-4	-	-	TGTGCCAGCAGTGACTCAGTCGAGGGCGGGGCGCAGTATTTT	CASSDSVEGGAQYF
TRBJ1-2	TRBV11-2	-	TRBD1	TGTGCCAGCAGCTTAGAAGGGACAGTCTATGGCTACACCTTC	CASSLEGTVYGYTF
TRBJ2-5	TRBV4-2	-	-	TGTGCCAGCAGCCAAGAGCCGGAAGAGACCCAGTACTTC	CASSQEPEETQYF
TRBJ1-3	TRBV5-6	-	-	TGTGCCAGCAGCTTTCCGGGGGCTGGAAACACCATATATTTT	CASSFPGAGNTIYF
TRBJ1-1	TRBV6-5	few	TRBD1	TGTGCCAGCAGTTACGGGGACAGGGATGGTACTGAAGCTTTCTTT	CASSYGDRDGTEAFF
TRBJ1-1	TRBV7-9	-	-	TGTGCCAGCAGCTTGGAAGGGGCACTCAGTCGCACTGAAGCTTTCTTT	CASSLEGALSRTEAFF
TRBJ2-5	TRBV29-1	-	TRBD2	TGCAGCGTCGATGGGGTGGCTAGCGGGAGGCCTCAAGAGACCCAGTACTTC	CSVDGVASGRPQETQYF